This T cell receptor (beta chain) was obtained from a study of graft-versus-host responses after intestinal transplantation. Overall study: Recipients uniformly received anti-thymocyte globulin induction, followed by tacrolimus and steroids for two to four years.

Study-level findings and limits: Peak circulating GvH clone levels were associated with early post-transplant HvG declines. GvH clones detected in recipient marrow included some appearing first in ileum or blood.

CDR3 length equals 15 residues. Germline CDR1 is LNHNV and CDR2 is YYDKDF (reference sequence). V lost 3 bases, J lost 7 bases, and 6 bases stayed unmatched. Worth noting for this clone: Its antigen remains unknown.

Produced via immunoSEQ multiplex PCR; TCRdb's table is partial and in-frame only. This table holds just under 85,000 clones, 91% found once. This clonotype was obtained from a human donor who was the organ donor for an intestinal transplant. The chain employs TRBV15 and TRBJ2-1, with TRBD2 matching 10 bases. The starting material was unstimulated CD8+ T cells sorted from spleen or lymph node cells, obtained before transplant. The CDR3 sequence is CATSSGSGGANEQFF. The CDR3 bases are TGTGCCACCAGCAGCGGGAGCGGGGGGGCAAATGAGCAGTTCTTC.